The text below deals with one T cell receptor (beta chain). Per the study methods: It was from reference gene primer amplification that nucleated cell counts were estimated. Here immunoSEQ multiplex PCR was the method, and the copy in TCRdb shows in-frame clones only, minus some. For V, J and clone size, that table is used; D and trimming come from the DNA. This table has 180,000 or so clones, just over 85% appearing once. Germline values: CDR1 SGHAT, CDR2 FQNNGV. This CDR3 is 15 amino acids long. V lost 4 bases and J lost 4; bases outside the gene matches: 8. The record originates from a study of blood T cell repertoires in COVID-19.

The chain links TRBV11-2 to TRBJ2-5, with 8 nucleotides matching TRBD1. Sequenced sample: peripheral blood. This clonotype was sampled from a man in his sixties with acute or convalescent COVID-19. CDR3 region: CASSSRTGQGETQYF. CDR3 sequence (DNA): TGTGCCAGCAGCTCCCGGACAGGGCAGGGAGAGACCCAGTACTTC. Full variable domain (rest looked up from reference TRBV11-2 and TRBJ2-5): EAGVAQSPRYKIIEKRQSVAFWCNPISGHATLYWYQQILGQGPKLLIQFQNNGVVDDSQLPKDRFSAERLKGVDSTLKIQPAKLEDSAVYLCASSSRTGQGETQYFGPGTRLLVL.